Listed below are T cell receptor beta chains from one sample, sequenced in a study of cytomegalovirus exposure and HLA in healthy donors. Only in-frame clones appear in the TCRdb table, and some are missing; sequencing was by immunoSEQ multiplex PCR. The data show 120,000 or so clones, 75% to 85% seen once. The sequenced sample consisted of PBMCs. The receptors originated from a woman in her forties or fifties in good health and CMV-seropositive. CDR3s include the opening cysteine and the closing phenylalanine or tryptophan. D genes are given only for firm matches. Size tells how often a clone was seen (once, few, many) or the class of an expanded clone, and some rows leave it out.

V gene: TRBV10-3; clone size: once; J gene: TRBJ2-7; D gene: TRBD1; CDR3 protein: CAISRDRLSYEQYF; CDR3 DNA: TGTGCCATCAGCCGGGACAGACTGTCCTACGAGCAGTACTTC
V gene: TRBV5-1; clone size: .; J gene: TRBJ2-2; D gene: TRBD2; CDR3 protein: CASSPGDSGTGELFF; CDR3 DNA: TGCGCCAGCAGTCCCGGCGATAGCGGGACCGGGGAGCTGTTTTTT
V gene: TRBV18; clone size: .; J gene: TRBJ1-1; D gene: .; CDR3 protein: CASSPFSDRHTEAFF; CDR3 DNA: TGTGCCAGCTCACCTTTCTCCGACAGGCACACTGAAGCTTTCTTT
V gene: TRBV27; clone size: once; J gene: TRBJ2-3; D gene: .; CDR3 protein: CASSLYGFSTDTQYF; CDR3 DNA: TGTGCCAGCAGTTTATACGGGTTTAGCACAGATACGCAGTATTTT
V gene: TRBV2; clone size: once; J gene: TRBJ2-2; D gene: TRBD2; CDR3 protein: CASGLAGVNTGELFF; CDR3 DNA: TGTGCCAGCGGACTAGCGGGTGTCAACACCGGGGAGCTGTTTTTT
V gene: TRBV2; clone size: .; J gene: TRBJ2-1; D gene: TRBD2; CDR3 protein: CASLSGGHPNEQFF; CDR3 DNA: TGTGCCAGCCTTAGCGGGGGGCACCCCAATGAGCAGTTCTTC
V gene: TRBV2; clone size: few; J gene: TRBJ1-1; D gene: .; CDR3 protein: CASRLDSNTEAFF; CDR3 DNA: TGTGCCAGCAGGCTGGACAGCAACACTGAAGCTTTCTTT
V gene: TRBV6-6; clone size: .; J gene: TRBJ2-7; D gene: .; CDR3 protein: CATAWVRGGEQYF; CDR3 DNA: TGTGCCACAGCATGGGTCAGGGGTGGCGAGCAGTACTTC
V gene: TRBV2; clone size: few; J gene: TRBJ2-1; D gene: TRBD2; CDR3 protein: CASSEKLAGAYNEQFF; CDR3 DNA: TGTGCCAGCAGTGAAAAGCTAGCGGGGGCCTACAATGAGCAGTTCTTC
V gene: TRBV5-4; clone size: .; J gene: TRBJ2-5; D gene: TRBD2; CDR3 protein: CASSPAGAGVLRETQYF; CDR3 DNA: TGTGCCAGCAGCCCGGCGGGAGCGGGGGTTTTGAGAGAGACCCAGTACTTC
V gene: TRBV27; clone size: .; J gene: TRBJ2-7; D gene: .; CDR3 protein: CASGSSYEQYF; CDR3 DNA: TGTGCCAGCGGGAGCTCCTACGAGCAGTACTTC
V gene: TRBV18; clone size: .; J gene: TRBJ1-1; D gene: TRBD1; CDR3 protein: CASSPDRETFF; CDR3 DNA: TGTGCCAGCTCACCGGACAGGGAAACTTTCTTT
V gene: TRBV11-1; clone size: .; J gene: TRBJ2-7; D gene: .; CDR3 protein: CASSPGWGPDSYEQYF; CDR3 DNA: TGTGCCAGCAGCCCAGGTTGGGGGCCAGACTCCTACGAGCAGTACTTC
V gene: TRBV5-6; clone size: .; J gene: TRBJ2-5; D gene: .; CDR3 protein: CASRFDRKAQETQYF; CDR3 DNA: TGTGCCAGCAGATTCGACAGGAAGGCCCAAGAGACCCAGTACTTC
V gene: TRBV5-4; clone size: .; J gene: TRBJ2-2; D gene: .; CDR3 protein: CASSLAGGTHTGELFF; CDR3 DNA: TGTGCCAGCAGCTTGGCCGGGGGAACTCACACCGGGGAGCTGTTTTTT
V gene: TRBV7-2; clone size: .; J gene: TRBJ1-6; D gene: TRBD1; CDR3 protein: CASSSGQGIYNSPLHF; CDR3 DNA: TGTGCCAGCAGCTCCGGACAGGGCATCTATAATTCACCCCTCCACTTT
V gene: TRBV5-1; clone size: .; J gene: TRBJ2-1; D gene: .; CDR3 protein: CASSLEGRGQFF; CDR3 DNA: TGCGCCAGCAGCTTGGAGGGCAGGGGGCAGTTCTTC
V gene: TRBV2; clone size: once; J gene: TRBJ2-1; D gene: TRBD2; CDR3 protein: CASMPSGGGSYNEQFF; CDR3 DNA: TGTGCCAGCATGCCTAGCGGAGGCGGCTCCTACAATGAGCAGTTCTTC
V gene: TRBV2; clone size: .; J gene: TRBJ1-3; D gene: TRBD1; CDR3 protein: CASSSQGGFSGNTIYF; CDR3 DNA: TGTGCCAGCAGCTCACAGGGGGGATTCTCTGGAAACACCATATATTTT
V gene: TRBV13; clone size: .; J gene: TRBJ1-6; D gene: .; CDR3 protein: CASSPGGSNSPLHF; CDR3 DNA: TGTGCCAGCAGCCCGGGGGGGTCTAATTCACCCCTCCACTTT
V gene: TRBV7-9; clone size: .; J gene: TRBJ2-1; D gene: .; CDR3 protein: CAVHSPNEQFF; CDR3 DNA: TGTGCCGTTCACTCCCCCAATGAGCAGTTCTTC
V gene: TRBV7-8; clone size: few; J gene: TRBJ2-5; D gene: TRBD1; CDR3 protein: CASKSVPGQGETQYF; CDR3 DNA: TGTGCCAGCAAGTCAGTTCCGGGACAGGGGGAGACCCAGTACTTC
V gene: TRBV7-9; clone size: few; J gene: TRBJ1-1; D gene: .; CDR3 protein: CASSLGVGGGGTEAFF; CDR3 DNA: TGTGCCAGCAGCTTAGGAGTAGGCGGGGGCGGCACTGAAGCTTTCTTT
V gene: TRBV9; clone size: .; J gene: TRBJ1-5; D gene: TRBD1; CDR3 protein: CASSAGTGGGNQPQHF; CDR3 DNA: TGTGCCAGCAGCGCCGGGACAGGGGGAGGCAATCAGCCCCAGCATTTT
V gene: TRBV29-1; clone size: .; J gene: TRBJ1-1; D gene: .; CDR3 protein: CSARPSGYTEAFF; CDR3 DNA: TGCAGCGCCCGCCCTTCAGGGTACACTGAAGCTTTCTTT
V gene: TRBV27; clone size: .; J gene: TRBJ1-4; D gene: TRBD1; CDR3 protein: CASSSDRVGGREKLFF; CDR3 DNA: TGTGCCAGCAGTTCCGACAGGGTGGGGGGCAGAGAAAAACTGTTTTTT
V gene: TRBV2; clone size: .; J gene: TRBJ2-5; D gene: TRBD1; CDR3 protein: CASSGQGDQETQYF; CDR3 DNA: TGTGCCAGCAGTGGACAGGGAGACCAAGAGACCCAGTACTTC
V gene: TRBV27; clone size: .; J gene: TRBJ1-5; D gene: TRBD1; CDR3 protein: CASSLSRGNQPQHF; CDR3 DNA: TGTGCCAGCAGTTTATCCAGGGGGAATCAGCCCCAGCATTTT
V gene: TRBV7-2; clone size: .; J gene: TRBJ2-5; D gene: .; CDR3 protein: CASSSHGETQYF; CDR3 DNA: TGTGCCAGCAGCTCCCACGGGGAGACCCAGTACTTC
V gene: TRBV6-1; clone size: .; J gene: TRBJ2-3; D gene: TRBD2; CDR3 protein: CASSAGLAVSSTDTQYF; CDR3 DNA: TGTGCCAGCAGTGCGGGACTAGCGGTCTCTAGCACAGATACGCAGTATTTT
V gene: TRBV9; clone size: once; J gene: TRBJ2-7; D gene: TRBD2; CDR3 protein: CASSPRGSGSLSYEQYF; CDR3 DNA: TGTGCCAGCAGCCCCCGGGGTAGCGGGTCACTATCCTACGAGCAGTACTTC
V gene: TRBV5-6; clone size: few; J gene: TRBJ2-1; D gene: TRBD2; CDR3 protein: CASSLSVAGGLNEQFF; CDR3 DNA: TGTGCCAGCAGCTTGAGCGTGGCGGGGGGGCTCAATGAGCAGTTCTTC
V gene: TRBV30; clone size: .; J gene: TRBJ1-4; D gene: .; CDR3 protein: CAWSQGATEKLFF; CDR3 DNA: TGTGCCTGGAGCCAAGGGGCCACCGAAAAACTGTTTTTT
V gene: TRBV11-3; clone size: .; J gene: TRBJ2-7; D gene: .; CDR3 protein: CASSLESSYEQYF; CDR3 DNA: TGTGCCAGCAGCTTAGAGAGCTCCTACGAGCAGTACTTC
V gene: TRBV7-9; clone size: .; J gene: TRBJ2-2; D gene: TRBD2; CDR3 protein: CASSSQTGTSGNTGELFF; CDR3 DNA: TGTGCCAGCAGCTCCCAGACCGGGACTAGCGGGAACACCGGGGAGCTGTTTTTT
V gene: TRBV7-8; clone size: .; J gene: TRBJ1-3; D gene: TRBD1; CDR3 protein: CASSPQGEIGGNTIYF; CDR3 DNA: TGTGCCAGCAGCCCCCAGGGGGAAATTGGGGGAAACACCATATATTTT
V gene: TRBV29-1; clone size: .; J gene: TRBJ1-2; D gene: .; CDR3 protein: CSVLAGGGYTF; CDR3 DNA: TGCAGCGTCCTCGCGGGGGGGGGCTACACCTTC
V gene: TRBV2; clone size: .; J gene: TRBJ1-2; D gene: TRBD1; CDR3 protein: CASSGPGQGADGYTF; CDR3 DNA: TGTGCCAGCAGTGGGCCGGGACAGGGGGCTGATGGCTACACCTTC
V gene: TRBV30; clone size: .; J gene: TRBJ2-5; D gene: TRBD2; CDR3 protein: CAWSFGLAGLETQYF; CDR3 DNA: TGTGCCTGGAGTTTCGGACTAGCGGGTCTTGAGACCCAGTACTTC
V gene: TRBV5-1; clone size: .; J gene: TRBJ2-7; D gene: TRBD1; CDR3 protein: CASSKAGQGYEQYF; CDR3 DNA: TGCGCCAGCAGCAAGGCGGGACAGGGTTACGAGCAGTACTTC
V gene: TRBV2; clone size: once; J gene: TRBJ1-2; D gene: .; CDR3 protein: CASSEWVTYGYTF; CDR3 DNA: TGTGCCAGCAGTGAATGGGTGACTTATGGCTACACCTTC
V gene: TRBV7-9; clone size: .; J gene: TRBJ2-7; D gene: .; CDR3 protein: CASNLGGEQYF; CDR3 DNA: TGTGCCAGCAATCTCGGAGGCGAGCAGTACTTC
V gene: TRBV11-3; clone size: few; J gene: TRBJ2-3; D gene: TRBD1; CDR3 protein: CASSLDRGQKDTQYF; CDR3 DNA: TGTGCCAGCAGCTTAGACAGGGGGCAAAAAGATACGCAGTATTTT
V gene: TRBV14; clone size: .; J gene: TRBJ2-5; D gene: TRBD1; CDR3 protein: CAIRDRPFQETQYF; CDR3 DNA: TGTGCCATTCGGGACAGGCCGTTCCAAGAGACCCAGTACTTC
V gene: TRBV5-6; clone size: few; J gene: TRBJ2-1; D gene: .; CDR3 protein: CASSLVGYGQTNNEQFF; CDR3 DNA: TGTGCCAGCAGCTTGGTGGGGTACGGACAGACGAACAATGAGCAGTTCTTC
V gene: TRBV4-1; clone size: .; J gene: TRBJ2-3; D gene: TRBD2; CDR3 protein: CASSTSGRASSTDTQYF; CDR3 DNA: TGCGCCAGCAGTACTAGCGGGAGGGCCAGTAGCACAGATACGCAGTATTTT
V gene: TRBV5-6; clone size: .; J gene: TRBJ1-1; D gene: .; CDR3 protein: CASSLGRQNTEAFF; CDR3 DNA: TGTGCCAGCAGCTTGGGGAGGCAGAACACTGAAGCTTTCTTT
V gene: TRBV30; clone size: .; J gene: TRBJ1-2; D gene: .; CDR3 protein: CAWSSSSGGYYGYTF; CDR3 DNA: TGTGCCTGGAGTTCTTCCTCGGGAGGATACTATGGCTACACCTTC
V gene: TRBV6-5; clone size: .; J gene: TRBJ1-2; D gene: TRBD1; CDR3 protein: CASSYAEGQNYGYTF; CDR3 DNA: TGTGCCAGCAGTTACGCCGAGGGACAGAACTATGGCTACACCTTC
V gene: TRBV19; clone size: .; J gene: TRBJ1-1; D gene: .; CDR3 protein: CASRIPGKGTEAFF; CDR3 DNA: TGTGCCAGTAGAATTCCAGGGAAAGGGACTGAAGCTTTCTTT
V gene: TRBV14; clone size: many; J gene: TRBJ1-1; D gene: TRBD1; CDR3 protein: CASSQRQGTRRQNTEAFF; CDR3 DNA: TGTGCCAGCAGCCAGAGACAGGGGACCCGTAGACAGAACACTGAAGCTTTCTTT
V gene: TRBV4-2; clone size: .; J gene: TRBJ2-3; D gene: TRBD2; CDR3 protein: CASSQVPTSGGADTQYF; CDR3 DNA: TGTGCCAGCAGCCAGGTCCCCACTAGCGGGGGGGCAGATACGCAGTATTTT
V gene: TRBV7-2; clone size: once; J gene: TRBJ2-1; D gene: .; CDR3 protein: CASARGGPTEQFF; CDR3 DNA: TGTGCCAGTGCCAGGGGAGGGCCAACGGAGCAGTTCTTC
V gene: TRBV5-1; clone size: .; J gene: TRBJ2-3; D gene: TRBD1; CDR3 protein: CASSYRGPDTQYF; CDR3 DNA: TGCGCCAGTTCGTACAGGGGACCAGATACGCAGTATTTT
V gene: TRBV27; clone size: .; J gene: TRBJ1-6; D gene: TRBD1; CDR3 protein: CASSSDRGYNSPLHF; CDR3 DNA: TGTGCCAGCAGTTCCGACAGGGGATATAATTCACCCCTCCACTTT
V gene: TRBV6-6; clone size: .; J gene: TRBJ1-1; D gene: .; CDR3 protein: CASSYSGSITEAFF; CDR3 DNA: TGTGCCAGCAGTTACTCGGGGAGTATCACTGAAGCTTTCTTT
V gene: TRBV7-9; clone size: once; J gene: TRBJ2-1; D gene: .; CDR3 protein: CASSYEERSPEQFF; CDR3 DNA: TGTGCCAGCAGCTATGAAGAAAGGAGCCCTGAGCAGTTCTTC
V gene: TRBV4-3; clone size: .; J gene: TRBJ2-3; D gene: TRBD2; CDR3 protein: CASSQWDEAGARDTQYF; CDR3 DNA: TGCGCCAGCAGCCAATGGGACGAGGCGGGAGCCCGGGATACGCAGTATTTT
V gene: TRBV4-1; clone size: .; J gene: TRBJ2-7; D gene: TRBD2; CDR3 protein: CASSPFSGGLSYEQYF; CDR3 DNA: TGCGCCAGCAGTCCATTTAGCGGGGGTCTCTCCTACGAGCAGTACTTC